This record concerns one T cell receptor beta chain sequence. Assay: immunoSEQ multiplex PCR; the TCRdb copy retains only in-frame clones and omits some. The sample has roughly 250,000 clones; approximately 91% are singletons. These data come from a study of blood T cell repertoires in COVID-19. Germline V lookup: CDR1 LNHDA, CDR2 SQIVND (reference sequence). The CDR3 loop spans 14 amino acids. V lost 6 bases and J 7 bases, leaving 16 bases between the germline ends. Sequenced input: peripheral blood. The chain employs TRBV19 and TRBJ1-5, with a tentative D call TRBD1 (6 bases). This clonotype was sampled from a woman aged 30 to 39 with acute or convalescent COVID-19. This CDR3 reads CASRMIQGVQPQHF. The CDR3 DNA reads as TGTGCCAGTAGGATGATACAGGGTGTCCAGCCCCAGCATTTT. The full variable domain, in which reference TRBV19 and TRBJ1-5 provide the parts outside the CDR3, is DGGITQSPKYLFRKEGQNVTLSCEQNLNHDAMYWYRQDPGQGLRLIYYSQIVNDFQKGDIAEGYSVSREKKESFPLTVTSAQKNPTAFYLCASRMIQGVQPQHFGDGTRLSIL.